A single sample gave rise to the 17 T cell receptor beta chains below, sequenced in a study of CD8 T cells in ankylosing spondylitis. MiXCR, run by TCRdb on the 5' RACE reads, gives a single entry per CDR3 protein. The sample consists of about 140,000 distinct CDR3 sequences, roughly 6.6% of them appearing once. The sequencing sample was made of blood, either unsorted or a sorted T cell fraction (not recorded which). The receptors derive from a female donor with ankylosing spondylitis or in good health (not recorded which).

A remark on this clonotype: A read error is possible here, since a much larger clone lies one base away. Since the CDR3 does not end with the conserved phenylalanine or tryptophan, this likely comes from a read error. V is TRBV7-3 and J is TRBJ2-1, with 7 bases identical to TRBD2. CDR1 is SGHTA, CDR2 FQGTGA, per germline. V was clipped by 3 bases and J by 3 bases; unmatched bases: 5. There are 15 residues in the CDR3. CDR3 protein: CASSFRRDYYNEQFL. CDR3 DNA: TGTGCCAGCAGCTTCCGCCGGGACTACTACAATGAGCAGTTCCTC.

This clonotype showed up many times. This chain links TRBV3-1 with TRBJ1-1; TRBD1 might be the D (5 bases). CDR3 size: 12 residues. V lost 3 bases and J lost 6, with 8 bases in between. Germline V gives CDR1 LGHDT, CDR2 YNNKEL (reference sequence). CDR3 region: CASSHGDAEAFF. The CDR3 coding sequence is TGTGCCAGCAGCCATGGGGACGCTGAAGCTTTCTTT.

In this sample, this clonotype turned up many times. The gene calls are TRBV28 and TRBJ1-2, with D perhaps TRBD1 (5 bases). Germline V gene data show CDR1 as MDHEN and CDR2 as SYDVKM. The CDR3 has 12 residues. The V end was cut by 7 bases, the J end by 7 bases, with 13 bases between. The CDR3 DNA reads as TGTGCCAGCAACCCCCAGGGCGGTGGCTACACCTTC. Amino acids: CASNPQGGGYTF.

This clonotype was recorded a few times. The V and J genes are TRBV5-4 and TRBJ2-5, with 10 bases matching TRBD2. With V trimmed by 0 bases and J by 1 base, 3 bases remained unmatched. This CDR3 comprises 16 residues. From germline, CDR1 is SGHNT and CDR2 YYREEE (reference sequence). CDR3 bases: TGTGCCAGCAGCTTGGCCCCTAGCGGGGGCCAAGAGACCCAGTACTTC. This codes for CASSLAPSGGQETQYF.

This clonotype was seen many times. The chain recombines TRBV4-3 with TRBJ2-1, with TRBD1 identical over 7 bases. The ends lost 1 base at V and 5 bases at J; junction bases unmatched: 5. CDR1 and CDR2 from the germline V gene are LGHNA and YSLEER. The CDR3 totals 15 residues. CDR3 residues: CASSQALGTDNEQFF. The CDR3 DNA reads TGCGCCAGCAGCCAAGCTCTGGGGACAGACAATGAGCAGTTCTTC.

This clonotype was seen many times. The rearrangement joins TRBV20-1 to TRBJ2-7; D is ambiguous. This CDR3 region has 11 residues. Per germline, CDR1 DFQATT and CDR2 SNEGSKA (reference sequence). V shed 2 bases and J shed 3 bases, with 5 bases lying between them. The CDR3 region has the DNA TGCAGTGCTAGATTGTTCTACGAGCAGTACTTC. Translated: CSARLFYEQYF.

This chain joins TRBV7-9 and TRBJ1-5; 9 positions agree with TRBD1. The CDR3 runs to 14 residues. Germline V gives CDR1 SEHNR, CDR2 FQNEAQ (reference sequence). With V trimmed by 4 bases and J by 6 bases, 4 bases remained unmatched. The CDR3: CASSYGQGSQPQHF. DNA for the CDR3: TGTGCCAGCAGCTACGGACAGGGGAGTCAGCCCCAGCATTTT.

This clonotype has ten or more counts. V usage is TRBV5-1 and J usage is TRBJ2-3, with D perhaps matching TRBD1 (7 bases). With 4 bases removed from V and 4 bases from J, the gap between germline ends came to 19 bases. The CDR3 runs 16 residues. The germline V gene encodes CDR1 SGHRS and CDR2 YFSETQ. CDR3 nucleotides: TGCGCCAGCAGCCGGGCGGGGACAGTATTCGCAGATACGCAGTATTTT. Protein sequence: CASSRAGTVFADTQYF. Supplemented by reference TRBV5-1 and TRBJ2-3, the full variable domain reads KAGVTQTPRYLIKTRGQQVTLSCSPISGHRSVSWYQQTPGQGLQFLFEYFSETQRNKGNFPGRFSGRQFSNSRSEMNVSTLELGDSALYLCASSRAGTVFADTQYFGPGTRLTVL.

Ten or more counts support this clonotype. This chain connects TRBV6-5 to TRBJ2-7; a possible D gene is TRBD1 (6 bases). CDR1 MNHEY and CDR2 SVGAGI come from the germline V gene. The CDR3 has 15 residues. The germline V and J ends were trimmed by 4 bases and 1 base, with 14 bases remaining between them. The CDR3 loop reads CASSSADSFSYEQYF. The CDR3 coding sequence is TGTGCCAGCAGTTCGGCGGACAGTTTTTCCTACGAGCAGTACTTC.

This CDR3 is CASSLASGGNTDTQYF. The CDR3 nucleotides read TGTGCCAGCAGCTTAGCCTCGGGGGGGAACACAGATACGCAGTATTTT. This chain joins TRBV7-2 and TRBJ2-3, with 8 bases lining up with TRBD2. The germline CDR1 and CDR2 sequences are SGHTA and FQGNSA. J lost 2 bases, V lost 0 bases, and 4 bases had no gene match. The CDR3 is 16 residues long.

This clonotype was seen ten or more times. The CDR3 nucleotides are TGTGCCAGCAGTTGGTCGGGCGGGGAGCTGTTTTTT. Amino acids: CASSWSGGELFF. This chain connects TRBV12-3 or TRBV12-4 to TRBJ2-2; D gene ambiguous. This CDR3 is built from 12 residues. The V and J ends lost 4 bases and 7 bases respectively, with 7 bases between them.

The V gene is TRBV7-9, the J gene TRBJ2-7, with D hard to call. V was cut by 4 bases and J by 3 bases, with 19 bases left in between. This CDR3 spans 16 amino acids. Germline lookup yields CDR1 SEHNR and CDR2 FQNEAQ (reference sequence). CDR3 nucleotides: TGTGCCAGCAGCTATCAGGCAGTTTCCCTACTCTACGAGCAGTACTTC. Translation gives CASSYQAVSLLYEQYF.

At least ten counts were recorded for this clonotype. This chain joins TRBV28 and TRBJ2-3; 12 nucleotides match TRBD2. The V and J ends lost 5 bases and 6 bases, in that order; junction bases with no gene match: 12. The V gene's germline CDR1 is MDHEN and CDR2 SYDVKM. CDR3 length: 17 residues. Written as DNA, the CDR3 is TGTGCCAGCAGTCCACTCCGACTAGCGGGGGTTATGGATACGCAGTATTTT. It translates to CASSPLRLAGVMDTQYF.

This clonotype occurred a few times. CDR3 in DNA: TGTGCCAGCAGCCCTCTAGCGGGGGGGTCCAATGAGCAGTTCTTC. Its translation: CASSPLAGGSNEQFF. The rearrangement joins TRBV7-2 to TRBJ2-1; 12 bases map to TRBD2. Germline CDR1 and CDR2: SGHTA and FQGNSA. CDR3 length: 15 residues. The J segment lost 6 bases and the V segment lost 5 bases, leaving 5 bases of the junction unmatched.

This clonotype was observed many times. The chain has TRBV5-1 and TRBJ1-1, with TRBD1 matching 8 bases. CDR1 and CDR2 from the germline V gene are SGHRS and YFSETQ. The CDR3 consists of 16 residues. V shed 1 base, J shed 0 bases, and the junction held 5 bases outside the gene matches. The CDR3 region is CASSLRKDRVNTEAFF. The CDR3, as DNA: TGCGCCAGCAGCTTGAGAAAGGACAGGGTGAACACTGAAGCTTTCTTT.

This clonotype was detected ten times or more. The V call is TRBV20-1, the J call TRBJ1-2, with 10 bases that match TRBD1. The trim removed 6 bases at V and 8 bases at J, leaving 6 bases unmatched. Germline V gene lookup returns CDR1 DFQATT and CDR2 SNEGSKA (reference sequence). The CDR3 covers 12 residues. CDR3 sequence: CSAPTGGLGYTF. The CDR3 nucleotides are TGCAGTGCCCCGACAGGGGGCTTGGGCTACACCTTC.

There are many counts of this clonotype. This sequence joins TRBV6-1 and TRBJ2-1; a weak D match, TRBD1 (5 bases). The CDR3 has 16 residues. V dropped 6 bases and J dropped 1 base, with 16 bases sitting between them. CDR1 is MNHNS, CDR2 SASEGT, per germline. The CDR3 DNA sequence: TGTGCCAGCAGCCCGTGGGAAGGGGAATCCTACAATGAGCAGTTCTTC. Amino acids: CASSPWEGESYNEQFF.